This T cell receptor beta chain was documented in a study of sequential checkpoint blockade in melanoma (dated by TCRdb to the late 2010s). Study-level background: In a 1:1 randomization, patients received either first-line nivolumab then ipilimumab (arm A) or ipilimumab then nivolumab (arm B). Both trial sequences were followed by maintenance nivolumab. Study-wide findings and limitations: The model for predicting response that combines TCR metrics with mutation burden needs to be validated in larger, independent patient cohorts.

The treatment or condition label corresponds to: randomized to nivolumab then ipilimumab (arm A) or the reverse (arm B). No trial patient had received prior DNA-damaging chemotherapy. On a FACS Aria II flow cytometer, live CD3+CD8+ cells that were negative for CD19 and CD56 were sorted from thawed PBMCs. The samples were obtained from melanoma patients enrolled in CheckMate 064, an open-label, randomized phase II trial testing sequential checkpoint blockade. Peripheral blood mononuclear cells were obtained through leukapheresis, purified using Ficoll-Paque, and frozen in human serum containing about 9.3% DMSO. Right after sorting, the blood CD3+CD8+ cells were verified to be >95% pure, and DNA extraction followed. The immunoSEQ Assay was used to immunosequence TCRbeta CDR3 regions from genomic DNA. Before high-throughput sequencing, the genomic DNA was amplified using bias-controlled multiplex PCR. Per the authors' processing: To quantify the absolute abundance of each unique TCRbeta CDR3 region, the sequences were collapsed and filtered. Clonality, defined as 1 minus Pielou's evenness, was calculated using only productive rearrangements. Clones with significantly greater frequencies in on-treatment versus baseline samples were identified using a previously published method. TCRdb took this table from immuneACCESS and kept in-frame rearrangements with V and J called. Such tables lack part of the clones; where checked against another copy, unresolved V genes explain under half of the gap, and the rest is unexplained. V and J calls and clone size follow that table, whereas D and trimming were derived from the DNA. The sample table lists some 3,800 clones, approximately 62% of them with a count of one. Around 20% of the sample rests with the top ten.

The CDR3 runs 14 amino acids, cysteine and phenylalanine included. Only the CDR3 DNA is retained, 42 bases long and in frame from the first base. Germline trimming amounts to 6 bases on V and 4 bases on J, with 3 as the count of junction bases outside the gene matches. CDR1 is given as MNHEY and CDR2 as SMNVEV, both from the germline V gene (reference sequence). Notes on this clone: Its specific antigen is unknown. No base quality information exists; no much larger clone differs at one position.

Recombination linked TRBV27 to TRBJ1-4, with 9 middle bases fitting TRBD1. The TCR was taken from a human patient with melanoma. Some clones in this sample may be carry-over from other donors' samples. The starting material was CD8+ T cells sorted from blood (inferred from file names), obtained from a patient given nivolumab and ipilimumab in sequence. The CDR3 in this case is CASRGQGINEKLFF. The DNA reads as follows: TGTGCCAGCAGGGGACAGGGTATTAATGAAAAACTGTTTTTT.